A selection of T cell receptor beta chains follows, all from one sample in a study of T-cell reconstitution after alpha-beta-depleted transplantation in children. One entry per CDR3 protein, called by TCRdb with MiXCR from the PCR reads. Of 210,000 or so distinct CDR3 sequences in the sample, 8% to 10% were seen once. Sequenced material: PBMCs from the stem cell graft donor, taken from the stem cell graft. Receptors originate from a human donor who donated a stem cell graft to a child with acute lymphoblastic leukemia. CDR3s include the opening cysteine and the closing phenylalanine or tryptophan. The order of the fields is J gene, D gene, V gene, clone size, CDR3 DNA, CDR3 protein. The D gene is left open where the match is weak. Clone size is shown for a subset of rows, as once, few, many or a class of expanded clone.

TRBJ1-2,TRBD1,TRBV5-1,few,TGCGCCAGCAGCCCTAAACTTTTACAGGGGCGCGGACCTAACTATGGCTACACCTTC,CASSPKLLQGRGPNYGYTF
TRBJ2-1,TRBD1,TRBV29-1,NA,TGCAGCGGCCGAGACAGGGGATCCTACAATGAGCAGTTCTTC,CSGRDRGSYNEQFF
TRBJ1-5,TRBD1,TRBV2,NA,TGTGCCAGCACCCTCCGGACAGGGAATGGAAAGCCCCAGCATTTT,CASTLRTGNGKPQHF
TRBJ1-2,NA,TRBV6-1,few,TGTGCCAGCAGCCTAAGCGAGGTTGGCTACACCTTC,CASSLSEVGYTF
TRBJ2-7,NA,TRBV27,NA,TGTGCCAGCAGTGTCCAGGGGATCGACGAGCAGTACTTC,CASSVQGIDEQYF
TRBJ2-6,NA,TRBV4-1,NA,TGCGCCAGCAGCCAAGACATGGGCTACTCTGGGGCCAACGTCCTGACTTTC,CASSQDMGYSGANVLTF
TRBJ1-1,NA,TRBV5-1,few,TGCGCCAGCAGCTTGGGGGACCCGAACACTGAAGCTTTCTTT,CASSLGDPNTEAFF
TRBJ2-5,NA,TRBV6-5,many,TGTGCCAGCAGTTACTACTTCGAGGAAAAAGAGACCCAGTACTTC,CASSYYFEEKETQYF
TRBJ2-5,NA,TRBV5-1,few,TGCGCCAGCAGCTTCCAGGGCGCGTACCAAGAGACCCAGTACTTC,CASSFQGAYQETQYF
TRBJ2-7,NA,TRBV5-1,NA,TGCGCCAGCAGCTTGGTTTTCCGTTACGGGTACTCCTACGAGCAGTACTTC,CASSLVFRYGYSYEQYF
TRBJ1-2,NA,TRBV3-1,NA,TGTGCCAGCAGCCCCCAGGCTAAACTAGTTGGCTACACCTTC,CASSPQAKLVGYTF
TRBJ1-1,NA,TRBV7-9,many,TGTGCCAGCAGCTCAAGACAGGAGAACACTGAAGCTTTCTTT,CASSSRQENTEAFF
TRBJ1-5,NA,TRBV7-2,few,TGTGCCAGCAGCCCGTACGGGGATAGCAATCAGCCCCAGCATTTT,CASSPYGDSNQPQHF
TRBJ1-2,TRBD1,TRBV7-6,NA,TGTGCCAGCAGCTTAACGGGACAGGATGACTATGGCTACACCTTC,CASSLTGQDDYGYTF
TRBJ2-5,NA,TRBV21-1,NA,TGTGCCAACCGCGCATCCTTGCAGGAGACCCAGTACTTC,CANRASLQETQYF
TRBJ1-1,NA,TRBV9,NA,TGTGCCAGCAGCCCAAACTCAGGGGTTCGGAACACTGAAGCTTTCTTT,CASSPNSGVRNTEAFF
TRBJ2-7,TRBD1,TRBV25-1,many,TGTGCCAGCAGTGGCCGGGACAGGGCGACCTACGAGCAGTACTTC,CASSGRDRATYEQYF
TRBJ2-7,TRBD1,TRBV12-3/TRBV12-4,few,TGTGCCAGCACAATGACTGGGACAGACTACGAGCAGTACTTC,CASTMTGTDYEQYF
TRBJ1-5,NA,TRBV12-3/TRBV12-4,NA,TGTGCCAGCAGTTTGGTTTTGGGGGGGCCCCAGCATTTT,CASSLVLGGPQHF
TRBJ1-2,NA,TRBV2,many,TGTGCCAGCAGTGTAGGGACTGAGGGCTACACCTTC,CASSVGTEGYTF
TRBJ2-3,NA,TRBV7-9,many,TGTGCCAGCAGCATCCCTCAGGGGGGCGTGGATACGCAGTATTTT,CASSIPQGGVDTQYF
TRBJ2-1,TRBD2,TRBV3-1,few,TGTGCCAGCAGCCCGTTTATAGGACTAGCGGGGGGCTCGCGTTCCAATGAGCAGTTCTTC,CASSPFIGLAGGSRSNEQFF
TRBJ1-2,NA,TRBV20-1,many,TGCAGTGCTAGAGATCCGTCTCCCCCAGGATATGGCTACACCTTC,CSARDPSPPGYGYTF
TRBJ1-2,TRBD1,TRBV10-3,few,TGTGCCATCAGGAAGACAGGGGCCCATGGCTACACCTTC,CAIRKTGAHGYTF
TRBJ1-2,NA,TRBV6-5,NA,TGTGCCAGCAGAGGTTCTAACTATGGCTACACCTTC,CASRGSNYGYTF
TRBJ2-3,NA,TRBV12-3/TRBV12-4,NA,TGTGCCAGCAGTTTTTGGGGGGTCGCAGATACGCAGTATTTT,CASSFWGVADTQYF
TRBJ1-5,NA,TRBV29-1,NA,TGCAGCGTTGAAGTCGGGGGGGCCCAGCCCCAGCATTTT,CSVEVGGAQPQHF
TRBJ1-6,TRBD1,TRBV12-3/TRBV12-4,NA,TGTGCCAGCAGTAAAGGACAGGGGAGTTCACCCCTCCACTTT,CASSKGQGSSPLHF
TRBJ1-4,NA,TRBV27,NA,TGTGCCAGCAGTTCCAGGGGTGGTGAAAAACTGTTTTTT,CASSSRGGEKLFF
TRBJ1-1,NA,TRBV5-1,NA,TGCGCCAGCAGCTTGCAGATCAGGGACGAGGACACTGAAGCTTTCTTT,CASSLQIRDEDTEAFF
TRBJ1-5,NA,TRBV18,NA,TGTGCCAGCTCACCACCGGGGGCAGGGAATAGCAATCAGCCCCAGCATTTT,CASSPPGAGNSNQPQHF
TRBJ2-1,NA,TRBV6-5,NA,TGTGCCAGCAGTTACTCGACTAGTAATGAGCTGTTCTTC,CASSYSTSNELFF
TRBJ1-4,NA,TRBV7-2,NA,TGTGCCAGCAGCCGCAAGGCGTTCGGACGTAGCTCAACTAATGAAAAACTGTTTTTT,CASSRKAFGRSSTNEKLFF
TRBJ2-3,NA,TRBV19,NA,TGTGCCAGTACTGTTAGCGATTCTAGCACAGATACGCAGTATTTT,CASTVSDSSTDTQYF
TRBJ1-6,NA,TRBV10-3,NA,TGTGCCATCAGTGAGGGAGACAGGAATTCACCCCTCCACTTT,CAISEGDRNSPLHF
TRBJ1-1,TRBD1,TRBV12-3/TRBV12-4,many,TGTGCCAGCAGTTTAGCAGGGGGCCCTGAAGCTTTCTTT,CASSLAGGPEAFF
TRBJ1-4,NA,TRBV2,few,TGTGCCAGCAGTGAACGCTGGGGCCAGGGTGGAGAAAAACTGTTTTTT,CASSERWGQGGEKLFF
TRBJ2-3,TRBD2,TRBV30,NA,TGTGCCTTCACAACTAGCGGGGGTGATACGCAGTATTTT,CAFTTSGGDTQYF
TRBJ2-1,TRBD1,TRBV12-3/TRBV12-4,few,TGTGCCAGCAGTTTGATTTTAGGAGGGACAGGGGCCAACAATGAGCAGTTCTTC,CASSLILGGTGANNEQFF
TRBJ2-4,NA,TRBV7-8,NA,TGTGCCAGCAGCTTAGGCCGGGAAGCCAAAAACATTCAGTACTTC,CASSLGREAKNIQYF
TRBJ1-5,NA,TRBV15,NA,TGTGCCACCAGCAGTATGGTAGGGGATAGCAATCAGCCCCAGCATTTT,CATSSMVGDSNQPQHF
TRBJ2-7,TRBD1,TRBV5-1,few,TGCGCCAGCAGCCTGGACAGGGTTGGCGAGCAGTACTTC,CASSLDRVGEQYF
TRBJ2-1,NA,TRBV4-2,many,TGTGCCAGCAGCCAAGTTTCCGACAATGAGCAGTTCTTC,CASSQVSDNEQFF
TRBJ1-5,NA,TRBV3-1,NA,TGTGCCTGCACCCAAGAGGGACAGCCCCAGCATTTT,CACTQEGQPQHF
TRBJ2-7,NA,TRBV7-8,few,TGTGCCAGCAGCTTATCAGATACCTACGAGCAGTACTTC,CASSLSDTYEQYF
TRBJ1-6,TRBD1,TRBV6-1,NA,TGTGCCAGCAAACACGACAGGGAATATTCACCCCTCCACTTT,CASKHDREYSPLHF
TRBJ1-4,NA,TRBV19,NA,TGTGCCAGTAGTCACCGGGCTATAAATGAAAAACTGTTTTTT,CASSHRAINEKLFF
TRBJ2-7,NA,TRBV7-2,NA,TGTGCCAGCAGCTTAGCTGAGCAGTACGAGCAGTACTTC,CASSLAEQYEQYF
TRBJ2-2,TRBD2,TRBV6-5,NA,TGTGCCAGCAGTTACGGGAGCGGGGGGGGTGACACCGGGGAGCTGTTTTTT,CASSYGSGGGDTGELFF
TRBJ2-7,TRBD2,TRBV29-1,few,TGCAGCGTGGAGGGACTAGCGGGCATCTACGAGCAGTACTTC,CSVEGLAGIYEQYF
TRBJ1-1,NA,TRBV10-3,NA,TGTGCCATCAGTGAGTCAGCGGGGGGGGGCAGTGAAGCTTTCTTT,CAISESAGGGSEAFF
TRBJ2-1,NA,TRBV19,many,TGTGCCAGTAGTATGGTCAGTGGTCCCTACAATGAGCAGTTCTTC,CASSMVSGPYNEQFF
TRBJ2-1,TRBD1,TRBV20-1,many,TGCAGTGCTAGGATAACAGGGGCCCGAGGGCAAGGGAATGAGCAGTTCTTC,CSARITGARGQGNEQFF
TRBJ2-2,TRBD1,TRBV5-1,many,TGCGCCAGCAGAATGAGGGGGCAGATCGGGGAGCTGTTTTTT,CASRMRGQIGELFF
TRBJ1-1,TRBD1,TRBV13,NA,TGTGCCAGCAGCTTCGGACAGGGGGACATGAACACTGAAGCTTTCTTT,CASSFGQGDMNTEAFF